The 8 T cell receptor beta chains below come from one sample, sequenced in a study of blood T cell repertoires in COVID-19. Profiled with immunoSEQ multiplex PCR; TCRdb holds only in-frame clones, not every one. The sample consists of some 250,000 clones, 90% to 95% of them appearing once. Sequencing input: PBMCs or T cells enriched from blood (not recorded which). These TCRs come from a human donor in a cohort exposed to, infected with or recovered from COVID-19 (not recorded which). The donor label of this sample is uncertain.

The rearrangement uses TRBV7-9 and TRBJ1-5, with D possibly matching TRBD1 (6 bases). Germline V gene data show CDR1 as SEHNR and CDR2 as FQNEAQ (reference sequence). V was clipped by 5 bases and J by 6 bases, with 8 bases between them. The length of the CDR3 is 12 residues. CDR3 sequence: CASSLQGQPQHF. The CDR3 nucleotides are TGTGCCAGCAGCCTACAGGGTCAGCCCCAGCATTTT.

The chain is built from TRBV9 and TRBJ2-6; D possibly corresponds to TRBD1 (5 bases). The CDR3 totals 14 residues. The V end was cut by 4 bases, the J end by 1 base, with 6 bases between. CDR1 is SGDLS and CDR2 is YYNGEE in the germline V gene. Here the CDR3 DNA reads TGTGCCAGCAGCCAGGGATCTGGGGCCAACGTCCTGACTTTC. It codes for CASSQGSGANVLTF. The full variable domain, in which reference TRBV9 and TRBJ2-6 provide the parts outside the CDR3, is DSGVTQTPKHLITATGQRVTLRCSPRSGDLSVYWYQQSLDQGLQFLIQYYNGEERAKGNILERFSAQQFPDLHSELNLSSLELGDSALYFCASSQGSGANVLTFGAGSRLTVL.

This chain connects TRBV12-3 or TRBV12-4 to TRBJ1-5; no clear D. The CDR3 is made up of 13 amino acids. The V end lost 2 bases, the J end lost 5 bases, and 7 bases lay between the germline ends. CDR3 region: CASSLTVYQPQHF. The CDR3 region has the DNA TGTGCCAGCAGTTTAACAGTTTATCAGCCCCAGCATTTT.

The V call is TRBV5-4, the J call TRBJ1-1; the D gene is possibly TRBD1 (6 bases). This CDR3 is 15 amino acids long. CDR1 SGHNT and CDR2 YYREEE come from the germline V gene (reference sequence). V lost 4 bases and J lost 2, with 15 bases in between. The CDR3 sequence: CASSKPKGENTEAFF. As DNA, the CDR3 is TGTGCCAGCAGCAAACCGAAGGGGGAAAACACTGAAGCTTTCTTT. Looking up the rest from reference TRBV5-4 and TRBJ1-1 gives the full variable domain: ETGVTQSPTHLIKTRGQQVTLRCSSQSGHNTVSWYQQALGQGPQFIFQYYREEENGRGNFPPRFSGLQFPNYSSELNVNALELDDSALYLCASSKPKGENTEAFFGQGTRLTVV.

CDR3 sequence (DNA): TGTGCCAGCAGCCGATTCCGGGACAGGGAAGGCTCACCCCTCCACTTT. It encodes CASSRFRDREGSPLHF. This chain links TRBV28 with TRBJ1-6, with TRBD1 matching over 9 bases. The CDR3 is 16 amino acids. The ends lost 6 bases at V and 10 bases at J; junction bases unmatched: 13. Germline values: CDR1 MDHEN, CDR2 SYDVKM.

This clone has a single count. The DNA for the CDR3 is TGTGCCAGCAGCCCCAGCGGGGTAGATACGCAGTATTTT. As protein: CASSPSGVDTQYF. The chain combines TRBV7-3 with TRBJ2-3, with 7 nucleotides matching TRBD2. CDR3 size: 13 residues. V dropped 5 bases and J dropped 5; count of bases not matched to a gene: 4. The germline gives CDR1 SGHTA, CDR2 FQGTGA. The whole variable domain, remainder taken from reference TRBV7-3 and TRBJ2-3, is GAGVSQTPSNKVTEKGKYVELRCDPISGHTALYWYRQSLGQGPEFLIYFQGTGAADDSGLPNDRFFAVRPEGSVSTLKIQRTERGDSAVYLCASSPSGVDTQYFGPGTRLTVL.

J is TRBJ2-7 and V is TRBV11-2; D gene uncertain. Germline CDR1 and CDR2: SGHAT and FQNNGV. With 4 bases removed from V and 0 bases from J, the gap between germline ends came to 13 bases. The CDR3 spans 15 residues. The CDR3 loop is CASSYTRSASYEQYF. The DNA for the CDR3 is TGTGCCAGCAGCTATACAAGGAGCGCCTCCTACGAGCAGTACTTC.

This clone was picked up many times. The chain joins TRBV27 to TRBJ1-1, with D tentatively TRBD1 (5 bases). Germline V lookup: CDR1 MNHEY, CDR2 SMNVEV (reference sequence). CDR3 length equals 15 residues. V lost 2 bases to trimming and J lost 5 bases, with 15 bases between them. The CDR3 DNA follows: TGTGCCAGCAGTTTACGTTTCGGGGGGTCAACTGAAGCTTTCTTT. It yields the protein CASSLRFGGSTEAFF.